The TCR beta chain under discussion was sequenced for a study of T cells after yellow fever vaccination. In the case of this clonotype: Its antigen is unknown.

Template-switching 5'RACE yielded the TCR cDNA; a universal primer site and UMIs were added in the process. TCRdb recomputed calls from the 5' RACE reads with MiXCR, one row per CDR3 protein. The table has some 350,000 distinct CDR3 sequences, approximately 6% seen once. Trimming took off 3 bases at V and 4 bases at J, with 9 bases between the two ends. The V gene's germline CDR1 is LGHNA and CDR2 YSLEER. CDR3 length: 14 amino acids. Study-wide findings and caveats: Abundant clonotypes from the bulk population could have been carried over as contaminants into FACS-sorted repertoires. Only a minor proportion of clonotypes was detected across both CD4 and CD8 compartments. At around 95% for CD4 and almost 90% for CD8, most primary-vaccination clones showed up again after the booster.

The TCR was taken from a man under 40 who received the YFV17D yellow fever vaccine. This sequence joins TRBV4-3 and TRBJ2-2; the D gene is possibly TRBD1 (5 bases). Sequencing used PBMCs, obtained 5 days after the yellow fever booster vaccination. In nucleotides, the CDR3 is TGCGCCAGCAGCCAGGAGACAGCCACCGGGGAGCTGTTTTTT. Amino acid sequence: CASSQETATGELFF.